This T cell receptor beta chain derives from a study of T-cell memory formation after mild COVID-19. CDR1 and CDR2 from the germline V gene are SGDLS and YYNGEE. Trimming stripped 3 bases from V and 7 bases from J, with 14 bases between. This CDR3 is built from 14 residues. TCRdb fed the 5' RACE reads into MiXCR, producing one record per CDR3 protein. The sample records approximately 500,000 distinct CDR3 sequences, about 23% being singletons. Sequencing input: PBMCs or a T cell subset sorted from them (not recorded which). The chain combines TRBV9 with TRBJ1-5, with no clear D. This TCR was recovered from an adult woman who had mild COVID-19 (a few samples of this study predate the infection). Cell type and time point are not known. The chain's CDR3 is CASSEGGVEQPQHF. DNA of the CDR3: TGTGCCAGCAGCGAGGGTGGGGTTGAGCAGCCCCAGCATTTT.